Listed below are T cell receptor beta chains from one sample, sequenced in a study of memory CD4+ T cells and cytomegalovirus serostatus. The repertoire was sequenced with immunoSEQ multiplex PCR; TCRdb's copy has only in-frame clones and lacks some. The repertoire consists of fewer than 40,000 clones, with approximately 78% occurring once and the leading ten covering approximately 0.78%. Sequencing was done on a sample of memory CD4+ T cells from blood. All receptors derive from an adult in good health and CMV-seronegative. The CDR3 runs from the conserved cysteine through the conserved F or W. D genes are given only for firm matches. Not every row has a clone size; where given, it reads once, few, many or a size class.

d_call	v_call	clone_size	cdr3_aa
TRBD1	TRBV2	medium-sized	CASREGTGQRNSPLHF
NA	TRBV25-1	NA	CASSNTGLNSPLHF
NA	TRBV7-2	once	CASSLGINYGYTF
NA	TRBV19	NA	CASTKHTEAFF
NA	TRBV11-1	NA	CASSLIYRATGELFF
TRBD2	TRBV5-4	once	CASSLAGTSTDTQYF
NA	TRBV30	NA	CAWSVGLTPNYGYTF
TRBD2	TRBV5-1	NA	CASSALAGGTSTDTQYF
NA	TRBV19	NA	CASKITAYSGNTIYF
NA	TRBV4-1	few	CASSHGRGDTEAFF
NA	TRBV7-9	NA	CASDSTRGRSFDYEQYF
NA	TRBV6-5	once	CASSYSSGQNTEAFF
NA	TRBV5-8	once	CASSHPGETQYF
TRBD2	TRBV2	NA	CASSLAGGFTDTQYF
NA	TRBV2	once	CASRPVGKNIQYF
NA	TRBV5-8	NA	CASSPRGATNYGYTF
TRBD2	TRBV27	NA	CASSSGLAGSTGELFF
TRBD2	TRBV7-6	NA	CASSRSGGYNEQFF
NA	TRBV29-1	NA	CSVETRIAQYF
NA	TRBV4-2	NA	CASSQVTGGGNTIYF
NA	TRBV19	NA	CASSIDRGKEPQHF
NA	TRBV5-6	NA	CASSRVGQETQYF
NA	TRBV6-6	NA	CASTSGNQPQHF
NA	TRBV15	NA	CATSRGDGTTEAFF
NA	TRBV7-2	NA	CASSLVGSGANVLTF
NA	TRBV7-2	NA	CASSFDSPEQYF
NA	TRBV14	NA	CASSHAGGTEAFF
NA	TRBV7-8	medium-sized	CASRAGELNTEAFF
TRBD2	TRBV7-8	once	CASSFGREFGELFF
NA	TRBV2	NA	CASDDNEQFF
TRBD1	TRBV4-1	NA	CASSQSGTGNNEQFF
NA	TRBV7-9	NA	CASRSTMGVNTEAFF
NA	TRBV10-3	NA	CATTPDLYGYTF
NA	TRBV7-2	NA	CASSLAGTSNTGELFF
NA	TRBV7-8	NA	CASSFGPPPTEAFF
NA	TRBV11-2	NA	CASSLDDRNQPQHF
TRBD2	TRBV7-6	NA	CASSLAAGGGTQYF
TRBD2	TRBV6-1	NA	CASSSGLEPTGELFF
TRBD1	TRBV6-1	NA	CASGGQGLEKLFF
NA	TRBV5-6	NA	CASSLALQGGTDTQYF
NA	TRBV10-2	NA	CASSDVAGAQNTEAFF
TRBD2	TRBV5-1	NA	CASSDQTSRDEQFF
NA	TRBV5-1	NA	CASSLSSGISIVQETQYF
NA	TRBV19	few	CASLQRGTNEKLFF